Sequencing of this T cell receptor (beta chain) was carried out in a study of cytomegalovirus exposure and HLA in healthy donors. Study context: In an early release, HLA-typed donors contributed tens of millions of unique TCR sequences.

Study findings and constraints: TRBV6-2, TRBV6-3 and some other V segments were excluded as indistinguishable.

There are a few counts of this clone. Its target is unknown. It was with 60 Vbeta and 13 Jbeta primers that the PCR ran. Only in-frame clones appear in the TCRdb table, and some are missing; sequencing was by immunoSEQ multiplex PCR. Of roughly 180,000 clones listed, roughly a tenth are singletons. Germline loops: CDR1 SGHDT, CDR2 YYEEEE. The CDR3 has 17 residues. J lost 2 bases, V lost 3 bases, and 12 bases had no gene match. V and J are TRBV5-6 and TRBJ2-3, with 7 positions matching TRBD1. The sample taken for sequencing was PBMCs. The receptor was isolated from a woman aged 30 to 39 in good health and CMV-seropositive. This CDR3 reads CASSSPNNRGPTDTQYF. The CDR3 region has the DNA TGTGCCAGCAGCTCACCCAATAACAGGGGTCCCACAGATACGCAGTATTTT.